This T cell receptor beta chain is drawn from a study of Tregs in tolerant kidney transplant recipients. Whole-study results and caveats: The most relevant donor-specific Treg TCRbeta repertoire apparently came from expansion with activated donor B cells. Tolerant patients' donor-specific Tregs expanded beyond overall Tregs, suggesting antigen-driven growth.

Related graft donors supplied nonmyeloablative bone marrow transplants, and mixed chimerism was transient. Unmatched junction bases numbered 7, after V lost 5 bases and J lost 1 base. The CDR3 runs to 17 residues. The V gene's germline CDR1 is DFQATT and CDR2 SNEGSKA (reference sequence). The method was immunoSEQ multiplex PCR; TCRdb's version includes in-frame clones alone and lacks a portion of them. The sample has 6,000 or so clones, and its top ten clones hold roughly 6.2%. Of note for this clone: Antigen: not known. The read halts 3 residues ahead of the CDR3 end, with the missing end drawn from the germline J gene.

The specimen was CD4+ T cells from blood (PBMCs), collected 6 months after the transplant. The J gene is TRBJ2-3, the V gene TRBV20-1; 15 bases are a match to TRBD2. This sequence originates from a human patient who received a combined kidney and bone marrow transplant. Some T cells may have originated in the graft donor. The CDR3 bases that were read are TGCAGTGCTTGGACTAGCGGGAGGGCCGGTGGCACAGATACG. Amino acids: CSAWTSGRAGGTDT. The entire CDR3 reads CSAWTSGRAGGTDTQYF.